The 23 T cell receptor beta chains presented below share a single source sample, sequenced in a study of CD8+ T cells in alopecia areata. Extracted from the samples, RNA was reverse transcribed into cDNA to serve as the sequencing template. Here immunoSEQ multiplex PCR was the method, and the copy in TCRdb shows in-frame clones only, minus some. Of 150,000 to 200,000 clones in the sample, 60% were seen once. Treatment denoted: oral pan-JAK inhibitor, 5-10 mg twice daily. The material was CD4+ T cells sorted from blood, obtained at week 24, from a patient treated with tofacitinib. These receptor sequences come from a human donor with alopecia areata.

This sequence joins TRBV25-1 and TRBJ2-2, with 7 bases lining up with TRBD1. The V and J ends lost 4 bases and 6 bases, in that order; junction bases with no gene match: 8. This CDR3 comprises 15 residues. Germline CDR1 MGHDK, CDR2 SYGVNS. CDR3 nucleotide sequence: TGTGCCAGCAGTGCGACAGGGTTTAGGGCCGGGGAGCTGTTTTTT. Amino acid sequence: CASSATGFRAGELFF.

This clone was observed once. The V call is TRBV30, the J call TRBJ1-2; 7 nucleotides line up with TRBD1. CDR3 length equals 16 residues. Per the germline V gene, CDR1 is GTSNPN and CDR2 is SVGIG (reference sequence). The J segment lost 0 bases and the V segment lost 4 bases, leaving 11 bases of the junction unmatched. As DNA, the CDR3 is TGTGCCTGGAACGGAGGGACAGTCCTCACTAACTATGGCTACACCTTC. It yields the protein CAWNGGTVLTNYGYTF. Combining the CDR3 with reference TRBV30 and TRBJ1-2 gives the whole variable domain SQTIHQWPATLVQPVGSPLSLECTVEGTSNPNLYWYRQAAGRGLQLLFYSVGIGQISSEVPQNLSASRPQDRQFILSSKKLLLSDSGFYLCAWNGGTVLTNYGYTFGSGTRLTVV.

V is TRBV9 and J is TRBJ1-2; possibly TRBD1 for D (6 bases). With 8 bases removed from V and 7 bases from J, the gap between germline ends came to 12 bases. Germline V gene lookup returns CDR1 SGDLS and CDR2 YYNGEE. The length of the CDR3 is 11 residues. For the CDR3, the DNA is TGTGCCAGTGGGGTCAGGGGTGGCTACACCTTC. This sequence encodes CASGVRGGYTF.

The chain uses TRBV5-6 and TRBJ1-6; weak D call: TRBD1 (6 bases). Per the germline V gene, CDR1 is SGHDT and CDR2 is YYEEEE. CDR3 size: 15 residues. Trimming pared 0 bases from V and 10 bases from J, leaving 14 bases between. In DNA, the CDR3 is TGTGCCAGCAGCTTGGGTGACAGGAGGAACTCACCCCTCCACTTT. Protein product: CASSLGDRRNSPLHF.

This clone has just a few counts. The CDR3 spells CSVAWNTEAFF. CDR3 in DNA: TGCAGCGTTGCGTGGAACACTGAAGCTTTCTTT. The chain recombines TRBV29-1 with TRBJ1-1; D gene ambiguous. Trimming stripped 4 bases from V and 1 base from J, with 4 bases between. The CDR3 has 11 residues. Germline V gene lookup returns CDR1 SQVTM and CDR2 ANQGSEA.

The CDR3 sequence is CASSLDTGANTGELFF. Written as DNA, the CDR3 is TGTGCCAGCAGCTTAGACACAGGGGCGAACACCGGGGAGCTGTTTTTT. J is TRBJ2-2 and V is TRBV7-2; 7 bases align to TRBD1. V shed 1 base, J shed 0 bases, and the junction held 2 bases outside the gene matches. Germline assignment: CDR1 SGHTA and CDR2 FQGNSA. This CDR3 has 16 amino acids.

The chain uses TRBV29-1 and TRBJ2-6; D is ambiguous. From germline, CDR1 is SQVTM and CDR2 ANQGSEA. With 0 bases removed from V and 0 bases from J, the gap between germline ends came to 9 bases. This CDR3 has 16 residues. The chain's CDR3 is CSVEDSIHSGANVLTF. CDR3 DNA sequence: TGCAGCGTTGAAGATTCTATACACTCTGGGGCCAACGTCCTGACTTTC.

The rearrangement uses TRBV29-1 and TRBJ1-2; no clear D. The V end lost 4 bases, the J end lost 7 bases, and 22 bases lay between the germline ends. Germline V gene data show CDR1 as SQVTM and CDR2 as ANQGSEA. This CDR3 comprises 15 residues. CDR3 coding DNA: TGCAGCGTTGTTAAGTCCCGCGTTAAGGAGTTTGGCTACACCTTC. Encoded protein: CSVVKSRVKEFGYTF.

The chain has TRBV4-3 and TRBJ2-3; a weak D match, TRBD1 (5 bases). The CDR3 runs 15 residues. V lost 0 bases to trimming and J lost 0 bases, with 7 bases between them. Germline V CDR1 and CDR2: LGHNA, YSLEER. The CDR3 is CASSQDRVSTDTQYF. In nucleotides, the CDR3 is TGCGCCAGCAGCCAAGACAGGGTTAGCACAGATACGCAGTATTTT.

V gene TRBV7-8 combines with J gene TRBJ1-2; D unclear. CDR3 length: 13 amino acids. The V gene's germline CDR1 is SGHVS and CDR2 FQNEAQ. Trimming removed 1 base from V and 8 bases from J, with 11 bases in between. CDR3 sequence (DNA): TGTGCCAGCAGCTTAGAAGGACTCGAAGGCTACACCTTC. Its protein is CASSLEGLEGYTF.

The chain couples TRBV10-1 to TRBJ2-1; 11 nucleotides agree with TRBD2. Trimming at V came to 5 bases and at J to 5 bases, leaving 2 bases not matched to a gene. Germline CDR1 reads WNHNN; CDR2 reads SYGVQD (reference sequence). The CDR3 length is 14 residues. The CDR3, as DNA: TGCGCCAGCAGTTTAGCGGGGGGGGACAATGAGCAGTTCTTC. Its translation: CASSLAGGDNEQFF.

This chain links TRBV30 with TRBJ1-6, with D possibly TRBD1 on 5 matching bases. V was shortened by 3 bases and J by 9 bases, with 15 bases between the two germline ends. In germline, CDR1 is GTSNPN, CDR2 SVGIG (reference sequence). The CDR3 loop spans 14 amino acids. The CDR3 is CAWSPGPRSSPLHF. CDR3 nucleotides: TGTGCCTGGAGCCCGGGACCCAGGAGTTCACCCCTCCACTTT.

V and J are TRBV13 and TRBJ2-7, with 11 positions matching TRBD1. The CDR3 is 15 amino acids. CDR1 is PRHDT, CDR2 FYEKMQ, per germline (reference sequence). The V and J ends lost 2 bases and 5 bases, in that order; junction bases with no gene match: 5. The CDR3 region is CASSLQGQGANEQYF. CDR3 sequence (DNA): TGTGCCAGCAGCTTACAAGGACAGGGGGCTAACGAGCAGTACTTC.

V gene TRBV10-3 combines with J gene TRBJ2-7; possible D gene TRBD1, 6 bases. This CDR3 contains 15 residues. V gave up 7 bases and J gave up 1 base, with 17 bases separating them. Germline values: CDR1 ENHRY, CDR2 SYGVKD. CDR3 sequence reads: CAITPVRDTSYEQYF. The DNA of the CDR3 is TGTGCCATCACCCCGGTTCGGGACACTTCCTACGAGCAGTACTTC.

V is TRBV29-1 and J is TRBJ1-5; TRBD1 aligns across 8 bases. Germline trimming cut 6 bases from V and 5 bases from J; bases unmatched to any gene: 6. Germline values: CDR1 SQVTM, CDR2 ANQGSEA. CDR3 length equals 13 residues. Here the CDR3 DNA reads TGCAGCGTAGCGGACAGGGCAGATCAGCCCCAGCATTTT. Encoded protein: CSVADRADQPQHF.

The chain is built from TRBV30 and TRBJ1-2, with D hard to call. Germline assignment: CDR1 GTSNPN and CDR2 SVGIG (reference sequence). V was shortened by 1 base and J by 6 bases, with 6 bases between the two germline ends. This CDR3 is 11 amino acids long. CDR3 DNA sequence: TGTGCCTGGAGTGGAGCTGATGGCTACACCTTC. This encodes CAWSGADGYTF.

The DNA for the CDR3 is TGCAGCGTCCCATATAGACAGGGGAATGAGCAGTTCTTC. This encodes CSVPYRQGNEQFF. The chain carries TRBV29-1 and TRBJ2-1; 8 bases agree with TRBD1. The germline V gene encodes CDR1 SQVTM and CDR2 ANQGSEA. The CDR3 contains 13 residues. The V gene end was trimmed by 6 bases and the J gene end by 7 bases; junction bases not matched to a gene: 8.

V is TRBV7-2 and J is TRBJ1-2, with D perhaps matching TRBD1 (6 bases). Germline assignment: CDR1 SGHTA and CDR2 FQGNSA. CDR3 size: 13 residues. With 4 bases removed from V and 6 bases from J, the gap between germline ends came to 12 bases. The CDR3 bases are TGTGCCAGCAGCTCGGACAGTCTCGATGGCTACACCTTC. It yields the protein CASSSDSLDGYTF.

In its sample, this clone was seen a few times. The rearrangement joins TRBV7-8 to TRBJ1-1; D gene ambiguous. CDR3 length: 13 amino acids. Germline-derived CDR1 and CDR2 are SGHVS and FQNEAQ. The ends were cut back, 2 bases at V and 8 bases at J, with 12 bases in the middle. CDR3 loop: CASSLIETAEAFF. The CDR3 DNA follows: TGTGCCAGCAGCTTAATTGAGACGGCAGAAGCTTTCTTT.

The rearrangement joins TRBV27 to TRBJ1-1, with D possibly matching TRBD1 (5 bases). Germline lookup yields CDR1 MNHEY and CDR2 SMNVEV (reference sequence). The CDR3 runs 15 residues. The V gene lost 5 bases and the J gene lost 6 bases, with 19 bases spanning the gap. Written as DNA, the CDR3 is TGTGCCAGCAGTCTTCGTCTGACTGCAGGGTCTGAAGCTTTCTTT. It translates to CASSLRLTAGSEAFF.

The rearrangement uses TRBV6-6 and TRBJ2-6; 8 positions match TRBD2. CDR3 length: 15 residues. V shed 7 bases, J shed 2 bases, and the junction held 4 bases outside the gene matches. The germline gives CDR1 MNHNY, CDR2 SVGAGI (reference sequence). For the CDR3, the DNA is TGTGCCAGCACCTTAGCGGGGACTGGGGCCAACGTCCTGACTTTC. Amino acid sequence: CASTLAGTGANVLTF.

The V call is TRBV6-1, the J call TRBJ2-7; 7 positions match TRBD1. This CDR3 has 13 residues. Per the germline V gene, CDR1 is MNHNS and CDR2 is SASEGT. Trimming removed 10 bases from V and 6 bases from J; junction bases left unmatched: 12. The CDR3 nucleotides read TGTGCCACCCGACAGGGAATTCCGTCCGAGCAGTACTTC. This gives the protein CATRQGIPSEQYF.

This clone has more than one count but fewer than ten. This chain joins TRBV29-1 and TRBJ1-1; a possible D gene is TRBD1 (6 bases). The CDR3 contains 13 residues. Germline V gives CDR1 SQVTM, CDR2 ANQGSEA. The V end was cut by 6 bases, the J end by 2 bases, with 13 bases between. The CDR3 sequence is CSVGGQINTEAFF. The CDR3 nucleotides are TGCAGCGTGGGAGGACAGATAAACACTGAAGCTTTCTTT.